Listed below are T cell receptor delta chains from one sample, sequenced in a study of gamma-delta T cells after stem cell transplantation. TCRdb redid the clone calls on the RT-PCR reads with CATT. The sample contains 12,000 or so delta-chain clones, over 1% of which appear only once. Input material: gamma-delta T cells. Receptors originate from a human donor. It is not recorded whose cells these are; they may come from a transplant donor. Each CDR3 is given with its conserved first and last residue. A D gene is named only where the DNA matches it firmly. Not every row has a clone size; where given, it reads once, few, many or a size class.

abundance	d_gene	v_gene	j_gene	CDR3nt	CDR3aa
medium-sized	TRDD3	TRDV2	TRDJ1	TGTGCCTGTGACTCTCTACTGGGGGATACGCGGGGGCAACTCATCTTT	CACDSLLGDTRGQLIF
medium-sized	TRDD3	TRDV2	TRDJ1	TGTGCCTGTGACACCGTTGGGGGAAGAACCGATAAACTCATCTTT	CACDTVGGRTDKLIF
medium-sized	.	TRDV2	TRDJ1	TGTGCCTGTGACACGGTGCTGGGAGGACGCCTACAGTACACCGATAAACTCATCTTT	CACDTVLGGRLQYTDKLIF
many	TRDD3	TRDV2	TRDJ3	TGTGCCTGTGACACGTTTCAACTGGGGGATACTTCTAGCTCCTGGGACACCCGACAGATGTTTTTC	CACDTFQLGDTSSSWDTRQMFF
many	TRDD3	TRDV2	TRDJ1	TGTGCCTGTGACGCCATACCTATTCTCCCGGGGGATACGACAGCCGATAAACTCATCTTT	CACDAIPILPGDTTADKLIF
medium-sized	TRDD3	TRDV2	TRDJ1	TGTGCCTGTGACACCGTTCCTACTCTGGGGGATAGGAGGAACACCGATAAACTCATCTTT	CACDTVPTLGDRRNTDKLIF
few	TRDD3	TRDV2	TRDJ1	TGTGCCTCCATGGTACTGGGGGATACCCGAGTGTACACCGATAAACTCATCTTT	CASMVLGDTRVYTDKLIF
.	TRDD3	TRDV2	TRDJ1	TGTGCCTGTGACAAGGCTGGGGGATACACCGATAAACTCATCTTT	CACDKAGGYTDKLIF
.	TRDD3	TRDV2	TRDJ3	TGTGCCTGCGACAGACTCCTGGGGGAGAGCTCCTGGGACACCCGACAGATGTTTTTC	CACDRLLGESSWDTRQMFF
.	TRDD3	TRDV2	TRDJ1	TGTGCCTGTGATGCCTTACTGGGGGATACGCAAACGAACGATAAACTCATCTTT	CACDALLGDTQTNDKLIF
many	TRDD3	TRDV2	TRDJ1	TGTGCCTGTGACACCGTTGGGTTACTGGGGGATCGACAAACCGATAAACTCATCTTT	CACDTVGLLGDRQTDKLIF
many	.	TRDV2	TRDJ1	TGTGCCTGTGACACAGTCTCAATGGTTGGCGATAAACTCATCTTT	CACDTVSMVGDKLIF
.	TRDD3	TRDV2	TRDJ1	TGTGCCTGTGCCGGACTGGGGGATACGAAGAAACTCATCTTT	CACAGLGDTKKLIF
many	TRDD3	TRDV2	TRDJ1	TGTGCCTGTGACCTACTGGGGGATACGCGTAATCCCGATAAACTCATCTTT	CACDLLGDTRNPDKLIF
many	TRDD3	TRDV2	TRDJ1	TGTGCCTGTGACACTTTAAATGCGATCACGGGATACAAAACCGATAAACTCATCTTT	CACDTLNAITGYKTDKLIF
medium-sized	TRDD3	TRDV2	TRDJ3	TGTGCCTGTGACACCGTTTCCGGGGGATCCTCCTGGGACACCCGACAGATGTTTTTC	CACDTVSGGSSWDTRQMFF
.	TRDD3	TRDV2	TRDJ1	TGTGCCTGTGACAACTTGGCCGGGGGATATGAAGTCGATAAACTCATCTTC	CACDNLAGGYEVDKLIF
medium-sized	TRDD3	TRDV2	TRDJ1	TGTGCCTGTGACAACCTTTCACCTACTGGGGGATACGCAATCACCGATAAACTCATCTTT	CACDNLSPTGGYAITDKLIF
few	.	TRDV2	TRDJ1	TGTGCCTGTGACTCACTGGCGGGCGATAAACTCATCTTT	CACDSLAGDKLIF
many	.	TRDV2	TRDJ1	TGTGCCTGTGACACTTTGGGGGTCACCTCCGATAAACTCATCTTT	CACDTLGVTSDKLIF
many	TRDD3	TRDV2	TRDJ1	TGTGCCTGTGACACACTGGGGGATATGTACACCGATAAACTCATCTTT	CACDTLGDMYTDKLIF
many	TRDD3	TRDV2	TRDJ3	TGTGCCTGTGACACCGCGGGTACTGGGGGATACGAGAAGCGTTCCTGGGACACCCGACAGATGTTTTTC	CACDTAGTGGYEKRSWDTRQMFF
many	TRDD3	TRDV2	TRDJ1	TGTGCCTGTGACACCGGGGCCTTACTGGGGGATACGGTGAGTTCCGCCGATAAACTCATCTTT	CACDTGALLGDTVSSADKLIF
few	TRDD3	TRDV2	TRDJ1	TGTGCCTGTGACGCCTTACTGGGGGATACGCCGCCAGAGACCGATAAACTCATCTTT	CACDALLGDTPPETDKLIF
few	TRDD3	TRDV2	TRDJ1	TGTGCCTGTGACACCGTGGGGGAGCCAAGCGCCACCGATAAACTCATCTTT	CACDTVGEPSATDKLIF
few	TRDD3	TRDV2	TRDJ1	TGTGCCTGTGACTCAATGCTGGGGGACGCAGATAAACTCATCTTT	CACDSMLGDADKLIF
.	TRDD3	TRDV2	TRDJ2	TGCGCCTGTGACACGGTAGTGTCCCTGGGGGATACAGAAATCGCACAACTCTTCTTT	CACDTVVSLGDTEIAQLFF
medium-sized	.	TRDV2	TRDJ3	TGTGCCTGTGACACCCTCGGGAGGGATTCGTCCTGGGACACCCGACAGATGTTTTTC	CACDTLGRDSSWDTRQMFF
.	TRDD3	TRDV2	TRDJ1	TGTGCCTGTGACATGGTACTGGGGGATGCGCTGGAAGGGCCCGATAAACTCATCTTT	CACDMVLGDALEGPDKLIF
many	.	TRDV2	TRDJ3	TGTGCCTGTGACAGTGGTGGGGGTCCCAGCTCCTGGGACACCCGACAGATGTTTTTC	CACDSGGGPSSWDTRQMFF
medium-sized	.	TRDV2	TRDJ1	TGTGCCTGTGACGCCCTAGAGGCCGATAAACTCATCTTT	CACDALEADKLIF
many	TRDD3	TRDV2	TRDJ1	TGTGCCTGTGACACCCTCGTCTCTGGGGGACATACCGATAAACTCATCTTT	CACDTLVSGGHTDKLIF
medium-sized	TRDD3	TRDV2	TRDJ1	TGTGCCTGTGACACCGTTACTGGGGGATACGCGTACACCGATAAACTCATCTTT	CACDTVTGGYAYTDKLIF